The T cell receptor beta chain under discussion was sequenced for a study of radiation and T cells in renal cell carcinoma. Looking at the study overall: Nephrectomy followed 15 Gy stereotactic body radiation by 4 weeks.

TCRdb's table, derived via immunoSEQ multiplex PCR, lists solely in-frame clones and lacks some. The table includes tens of thousands of clones, approximately 86% detected once. Time point here: blood 2 weeks post-SBRT. Treatment defined: 15 Gy SBRT to primary tumor, nephrectomy 4 weeks later. Blood was sampled at baseline, 2 weeks and 4 weeks after SBRT. The tumor was a clear cell renal cell carcinoma. This clone was detected only a few times. Its antigen remains unknown. Study-wide results and limits: Without pretreatment biopsies, baseline tumor clonotype presence was undetermined.

Germline assignment: CDR1 LNHDA and CDR2 SQIVND (reference sequence). This CDR3 is built from 14 residues. Trimming took 7 bases from V and 1 from J; bases not matched to a gene: 5. The V call is TRBV19, the J call TRBJ1-1; 8 nucleotides line up with TRBD1. The TCR comes from a woman aged 45-59 years with renal cell carcinoma. Sequenced here: blood, sampled from a patient whose treatment included radiotherapy and nephrectomy. The CDR3 loop reads CASTADRANTEAFF. The CDR3 DNA reads as TGTGCCAGTACCGCGGACAGGGCGAACACTGAAGCTTTCTTT.